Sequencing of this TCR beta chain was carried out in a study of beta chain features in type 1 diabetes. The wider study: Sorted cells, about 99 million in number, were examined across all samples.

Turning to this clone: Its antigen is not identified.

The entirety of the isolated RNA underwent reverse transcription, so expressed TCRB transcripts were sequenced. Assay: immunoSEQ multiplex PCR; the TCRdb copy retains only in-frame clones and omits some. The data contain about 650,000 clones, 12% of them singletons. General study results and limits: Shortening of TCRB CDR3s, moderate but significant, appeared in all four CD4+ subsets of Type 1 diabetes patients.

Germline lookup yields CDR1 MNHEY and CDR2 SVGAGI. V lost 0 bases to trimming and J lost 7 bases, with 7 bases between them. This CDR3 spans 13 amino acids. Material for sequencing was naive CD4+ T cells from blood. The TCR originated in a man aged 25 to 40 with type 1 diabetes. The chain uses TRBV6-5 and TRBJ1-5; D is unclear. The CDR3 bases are TGTGCCAGCAGTTACTCCGATGGACAGCCCCAGCATTTT. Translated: CASSYSDGQPQHF.